Listed below are T cell receptor beta chains from one sample, sequenced in a study of T cell repertoires in cytomegalovirus infection. Their antigens remain unidentified. TCRdb re-derived calls from the reads in MiXCR, one entry per CDR3 protein. This repertoire shows roughly 120,000 distinct CDR3 sequences, 30% to 40% found once; its top ten account for about 54%. Sequenced here: CD8+ T cells from cultured PBMCs, sampled from culture after CMV antigen stimulation. The receptor set was obtained from a human donor in good health (CMV status not recorded). Some clones in this sample may be carry-over from other donors' samples. Each CDR3 is given with its conserved first and last residue.

j_gene	v_gene	CDR3aa
TRBJ1-2	TRBV4-1	CASSRENRAGGYTF
TRBJ1-6	TRBV28	CASSQGRSYNSPLHF
TRBJ1-3	TRBV20-1	CSAQVAPESSGNTIYF
TRBJ1-1	TRBV12-3/TRBV12-4	CASSPTFTTEAFF
TRBJ2-3	TRBV7-9	CASSSTNPGQGYTDTQYF
TRBJ2-3	TRBV4-3	CASSQDHFGGGADGYTQYF
TRBJ2-7	TRBV10-2	CASRETGVTYEQYF
TRBJ1-1	TRBV19	CASSINWGEAFF
TRBJ1-1	TRBV25-1	CASSEYYGLGTEAFF
TRBJ2-3	TRBV6-6	CASSTPLKGGFTDTQYF
TRBJ2-1	TRBV7-6	CASSLTTTSSYNEQFF
TRBJ1-5	TRBV7-6	CASSRDSLGPQHF
TRBJ2-2	TRBV29-1	CSVEDIEAGGTGELFF
TRBJ2-3	TRBV2	CASSGWLGHRTDTQYF
TRBJ2-1	TRBV7-2	CASSLEGATEQFF
TRBJ1-1	TRBV7-8	CASSNRDRGRTRSDTEAFF
TRBJ1-1	TRBV5-6	CASSLYSDPVEAFF
TRBJ1-5	TRBV19	CASEGWGQGLNQPQHF
TRBJ1-5	TRBV20-1	CSAGRTVTNQPQHF
TRBJ1-1	TRBV6-1	CASNWGTEAFF
TRBJ2-5	TRBV4-1	CASSQPQGGEETQYF
TRBJ2-3	TRBV7-4	CASSLRLAGITDTQYF
TRBJ1-2	TRBV7-9	CASSLTTDYGYTF
TRBJ1-2	TRBV2	CASRELPQWDGYTF
TRBJ2-2	TRBV12-3/TRBV12-4	CASRLTDTNTGELFF
TRBJ1-5	TRBV27	CASAIFRSNQPQHF
TRBJ2-1	TRBV28	CASSQRGLLYNEQFF
TRBJ1-4	TRBV12-3/TRBV12-4	CASSYTPTNEKLFF
TRBJ2-4	TRBV5-6	CASSSGLAKNIQYF
TRBJ2-3	TRBV2	CASMKGSGDTQYF
TRBJ2-5	TRBV12-3/TRBV12-4	CASSFRHDRGRGQETQYF
TRBJ1-5	TRBV12-3/TRBV12-4	CASSSPEGPQPQHF
TRBJ2-1	TRBV4-1	CASSQADRGLVGEQFF
TRBJ2-1	TRBV15	CATSRSRAAPNEQFF
TRBJ1-5	TRBV2	CASSDPDRGNQPQHF
TRBJ1-4	TRBV27	CASRAGEKLFF
TRBJ1-4	TRBV12-3/TRBV12-4	CASSFSEKLFF
TRBJ2-3	TRBV28	CASSFVAGNTDTQYF
TRBJ2-2	TRBV5-4	CASSLLAGAAGELFF
TRBJ2-2	TRBV7-9	CASSLNRDTNTGELFF
TRBJ2-5	TRBV11-2	CASSPSGYYQETQYF
TRBJ1-2	TRBV6-6	CASSYSDSADGYTF
TRBJ1-2	TRBV7-8	CASSSTVRARDYTF
TRBJ2-5	TRBV11-3	CASSSPEHTETQYF
TRBJ1-2	TRBV4-1	CASRLSQRPYGYTF